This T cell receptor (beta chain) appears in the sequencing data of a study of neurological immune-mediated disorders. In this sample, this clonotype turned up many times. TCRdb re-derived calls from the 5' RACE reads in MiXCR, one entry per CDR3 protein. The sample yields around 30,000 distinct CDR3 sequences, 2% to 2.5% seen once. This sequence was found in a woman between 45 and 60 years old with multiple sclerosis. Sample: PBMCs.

The CDR3 DNA follows: TGCGCCACTACGGACCCGAACACCGGGGAGCTGTTTTTT. Translating it yields CATTDPNTGELFF. V usage is TRBV5-1 and J usage is TRBJ2-2, with unresolved D. The length of the CDR3 is 13 residues. Germline CDR1 reads SGHRS; CDR2 reads YFSETQ. Trimming took off 9 bases at V and 0 bases at J, with 9 bases between the two ends. The entire variable domain, with the rest obtained from reference TRBV5-1 and TRBJ2-2, is as follows: KAGVTQTPRYLIKTRGQQVTLSCSPISGHRSVSWYQQTPGQGLQFLFEYFSETQRNKGNFPGRFSGRQFSNSRSEMNVSTLELGDSALYLCATTDPNTGELFFGEGSRLTVL.